The 4 T cell receptor beta chains given below trace back to one sample, sequenced in a study of cytomegalovirus exposure and HLA in healthy donors. Only in-frame clones appear in the TCRdb table, and some are missing; sequencing was by immunoSEQ multiplex PCR. The sample consists of 190,000 or so clones, roughly 84% of them appearing once. What was sequenced was PBMCs. The receptors shown here come from a woman aged 25 to 45 in good health and CMV-seropositive.

CDR3 loop: CASSETQGYEQYF. DNA for the CDR3: TGTGCCAGCAGCGAAACCCAGGGCTACGAGCAGTACTTC. J is TRBJ2-7 and V is TRBV7-2; D is possibly TRBD1 (5 bases). This CDR3 spans 13 amino acids. Germline assignment: CDR1 SGHTA and CDR2 FQGNSA. The V end was cut by 5 bases, the J end by 3 bases, with 11 bases between. Together with reference TRBV7-2 and TRBJ2-7, the CDR3 gives the full variable domain: GAGVSQSPSNKVTEKGKDVELRCDPISGHTALYWYRQSLGQGLEFLIYFQGNSAPDKSGLPSDRFSAERTGGSVSTLTIQRTQQEDSAVYLCASSETQGYEQYFGPGTRLTVT.

The chain uses TRBV5-1 and TRBJ2-5; 7 positions match TRBD1. After removal of 1 base from V and 4 bases from J, the junction contained 7 bases not matched to a gene. CDR1 and CDR2 (germline): SGHRS, YFSETQ. The CDR3 spans 15 residues. The CDR3 nucleotides are TGCGCCAGCAGCTTGATAGGGGGCGCACTAGAGACCCAGTACTTC. Encoded protein: CASSLIGGALETQYF.

About this clone: Other DNA sequences in this sample translate to the same CDR3. The CDR3 bases are TGTGCCAGCAGTGAACAGGGGCTGTATGGCTACACCTTC. Translating gives CASSEQGLYGYTF. V gene TRBV2 combines with J gene TRBJ1-2; D perhaps matches TRBD1 (6 bases). Germline-derived CDR1 and CDR2 are SNHLY and FYNNEI. V was shortened by 2 bases and J by 5 bases, with 9 bases between the two germline ends. This CDR3 is 13 amino acids long.

CDR3: CASSQVKGAGEKLFF. The CDR3 region has the DNA TGCGCCAGCAGCCAAGTTAAGGGGGCGGGTGAAAAACTGTTTTTT. The chain has TRBV4-1 and TRBJ1-4; TRBD1 matches at 7 bases. CDR1 is MGHRA and CDR2 is YSYEKL in the germline V gene. V was clipped by 1 base and J by 7 bases; unmatched bases: 6. The CDR3 sequence is 15 residues long.